The 3 T cell receptor beta chains below were found in one sample sequenced in a study of T cells in localized non-small cell lung cancer. Profiling relied on immunoSEQ multiplex PCR, and the TCRdb table lists in-frame clones only, not all of them. Found here are 1,500 to 2,000 clones, roughly 24% of them singletons; the top ten hold 13%. The input for sequencing was normal lung tissue next to the tumor, taken before any cancer treatment. Receptor source: a male donor at least 60 years old with stage II squamous cell lung carcinoma.

By share, this clone counts as medium-sized. This rearrangement joins TRBV6-8 to TRBJ2-3, with 8 bases fitting TRBD2. V gave up 6 bases and J gave up 4 bases; unmatched junction bases: 6. Germline-derived CDR1 and CDR2 are MNHGY and SAAAGT. This CDR3 region has 14 residues. This CDR3 reads CASRPGLGPDTQYF. For the CDR3, the DNA is TGTGCCAGCAGGCCGGGACTAGGGCCAGATACGCAGTATTTT.

The chain is built from TRBV15 and TRBJ1-2; D is unclear. With 7 bases removed from V and 3 bases from J, the gap between germline ends came to 18 bases. In germline, CDR1 is LNHNV, CDR2 YYDKDF (reference sequence). The CDR3 covers 15 residues. The CDR3 sequence: CATTRGGIEDYGYTF. Here the CDR3 DNA reads TGTGCCACCACACGAGGAGGGATCGAGGACTATGGCTACACCTTC.

This clone was detected a few times. The V call is TRBV11-3, the J call TRBJ1-1; tentatively, D is TRBD1 (6 bases). The CDR3 is made up of 15 amino acids. Germline CDR1 reads SGHNT; CDR2 reads YENEEA. Deletions cut 4 bases from V and 1 base from J, with 13 bases between. CDR3 nucleotides: TGTGCCAGCAGCTCCACAGGGTATGCGAACACTGAAGCTTTCTTT. Translating it yields CASSSTGYANTEAFF.